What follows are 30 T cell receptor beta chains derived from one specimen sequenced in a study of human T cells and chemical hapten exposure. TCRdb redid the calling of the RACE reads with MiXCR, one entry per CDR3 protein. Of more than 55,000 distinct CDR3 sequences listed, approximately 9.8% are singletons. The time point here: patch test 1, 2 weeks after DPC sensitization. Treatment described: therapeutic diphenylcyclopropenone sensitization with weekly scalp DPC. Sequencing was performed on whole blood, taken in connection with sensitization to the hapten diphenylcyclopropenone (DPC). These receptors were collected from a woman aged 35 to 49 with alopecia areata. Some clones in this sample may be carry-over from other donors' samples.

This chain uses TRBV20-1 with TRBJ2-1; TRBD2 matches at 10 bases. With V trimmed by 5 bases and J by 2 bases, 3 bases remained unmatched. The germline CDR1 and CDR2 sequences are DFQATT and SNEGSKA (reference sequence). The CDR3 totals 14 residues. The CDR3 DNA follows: TGCAGTGCTCCTAGCGGGGGACCCTACAATGAGCAGTTCTTC. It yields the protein CSAPSGGPYNEQFF.

This chain's CDR3 is CASSFLEAGRTEAFF. DNA for the CDR3: TGCGCCAGCAGCTTCCTCGAGGCAGGGCGGACTGAAGCTTTCTTT. The chain uses TRBV5-1 and TRBJ1-1; weak D call: TRBD1 (5 bases). With 2 bases removed from V and 5 bases from J, the gap between germline ends came to 16 bases. The CDR3 spans 15 residues. The V gene's germline CDR1 is SGHRS and CDR2 YFSETQ. Full variable domain (missing parts from reference TRBV5-1 and TRBJ1-1): KAGVTQTPRYLIKTRGQQVTLSCSPISGHRSVSWYQQTPGQGLQFLFEYFSETQRNKGNFPGRFSGRQFSNSRSEMNVSTLELGDSALYLCASSFLEAGRTEAFFGQGTRLTVV.

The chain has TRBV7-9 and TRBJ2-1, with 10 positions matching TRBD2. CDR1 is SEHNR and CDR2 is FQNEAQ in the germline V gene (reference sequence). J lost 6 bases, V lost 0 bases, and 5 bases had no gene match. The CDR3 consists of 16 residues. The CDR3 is CASSLAQRGGPNEQFF. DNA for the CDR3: TGTGCCAGCAGCTTAGCCCAGCGGGGGGGCCCCAATGAGCAGTTCTTC.

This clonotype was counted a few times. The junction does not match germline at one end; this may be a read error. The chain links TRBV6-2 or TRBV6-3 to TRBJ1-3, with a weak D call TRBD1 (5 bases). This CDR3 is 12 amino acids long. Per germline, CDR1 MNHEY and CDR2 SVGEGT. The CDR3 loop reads CASSRLGATANF. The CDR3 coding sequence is TGTGCCAGCAGTCGGCTAGGGGCGACCGCGAATTTT.

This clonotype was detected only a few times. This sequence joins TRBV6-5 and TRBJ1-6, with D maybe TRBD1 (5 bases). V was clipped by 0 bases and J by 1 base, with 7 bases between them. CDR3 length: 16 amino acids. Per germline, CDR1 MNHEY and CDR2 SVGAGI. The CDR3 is CASSYSRGSYNSPLHF. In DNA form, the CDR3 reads TGTGCCAGCAGTTACTCGAGGGGATCCTATAATTCACCCCTCCACTTT.

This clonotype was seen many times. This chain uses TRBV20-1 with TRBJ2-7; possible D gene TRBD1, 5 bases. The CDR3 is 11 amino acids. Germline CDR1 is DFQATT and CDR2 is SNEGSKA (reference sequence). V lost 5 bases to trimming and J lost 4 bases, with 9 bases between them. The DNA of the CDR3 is TGCAGTGCTTTCAGACAGTACGAGCAGTACTTC. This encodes CSAFRQYEQYF.

CDR3 bases: TGTGCCAGCAGCTCGTGGTCTGGGGCCAACGTCCTGACTTTC. Its protein is CASSSWSGANVLTF. The rearrangement links TRBV5-4 to TRBJ2-6, with no clear D. This CDR3 is built from 14 residues. The germline V and J ends were trimmed by 3 bases and 1 base, with 5 bases remaining between them. Germline loops: CDR1 SGHNT, CDR2 YYREEE (reference sequence).

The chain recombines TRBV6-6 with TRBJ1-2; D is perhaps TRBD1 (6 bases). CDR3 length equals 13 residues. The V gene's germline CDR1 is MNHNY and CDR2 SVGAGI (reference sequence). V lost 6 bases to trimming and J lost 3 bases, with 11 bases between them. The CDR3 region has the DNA TGTGCCAGCAGACAGGGCTTGGACTATGGCTACACCTTC. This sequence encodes CASRQGLDYGYTF.

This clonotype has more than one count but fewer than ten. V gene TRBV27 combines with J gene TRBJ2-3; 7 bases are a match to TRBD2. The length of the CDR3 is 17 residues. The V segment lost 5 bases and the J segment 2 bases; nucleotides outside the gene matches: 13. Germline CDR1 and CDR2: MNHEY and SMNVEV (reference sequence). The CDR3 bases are TGTGCCAGCAGTCCTGGGATGGGGCGGGGGTTCACAGATACGCAGTATTTT. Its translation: CASSPGMGRGFTDTQYF.

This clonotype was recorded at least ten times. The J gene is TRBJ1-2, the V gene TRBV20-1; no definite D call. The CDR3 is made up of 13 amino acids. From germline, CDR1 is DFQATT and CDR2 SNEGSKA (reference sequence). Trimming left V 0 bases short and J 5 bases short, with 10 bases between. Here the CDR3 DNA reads TGCAGTGCTAGAGATGTCGAGACATATGGCTACACCTTC. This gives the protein CSARDVETYGYTF.

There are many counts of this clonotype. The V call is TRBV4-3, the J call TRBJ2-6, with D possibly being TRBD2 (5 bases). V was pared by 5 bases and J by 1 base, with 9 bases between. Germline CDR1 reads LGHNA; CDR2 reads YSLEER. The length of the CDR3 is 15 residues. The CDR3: CASSKRGSGANVLTF. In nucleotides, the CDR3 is TGCGCCAGCAGCAAACGGGGATCTGGGGCCAACGTCCTGACTTTC.

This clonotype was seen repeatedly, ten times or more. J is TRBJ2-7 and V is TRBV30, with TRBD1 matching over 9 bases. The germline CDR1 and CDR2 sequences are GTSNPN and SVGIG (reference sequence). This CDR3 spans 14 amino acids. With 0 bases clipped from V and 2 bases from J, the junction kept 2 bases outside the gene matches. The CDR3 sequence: CAWSVGTGTYEQYF. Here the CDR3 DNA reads TGTGCCTGGAGTGTGGGGACAGGGACCTACGAGCAGTACTTC.

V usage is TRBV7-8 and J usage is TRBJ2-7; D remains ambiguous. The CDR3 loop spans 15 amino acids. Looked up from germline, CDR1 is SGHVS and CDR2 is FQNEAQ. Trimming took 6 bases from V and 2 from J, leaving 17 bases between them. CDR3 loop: CASRSSDGPAYEQYF. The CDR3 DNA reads TGTGCCAGCAGATCCAGTGACGGGCCTGCCTACGAGCAGTACTTC.

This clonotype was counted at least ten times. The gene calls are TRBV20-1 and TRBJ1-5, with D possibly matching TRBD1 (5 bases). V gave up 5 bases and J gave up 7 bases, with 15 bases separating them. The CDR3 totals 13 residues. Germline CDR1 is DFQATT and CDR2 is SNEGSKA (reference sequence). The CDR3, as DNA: TGCAGTGCTTCTCGACAGCCGGACCAGCCCCAGCATTTT. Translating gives CSASRQPDQPQHF.

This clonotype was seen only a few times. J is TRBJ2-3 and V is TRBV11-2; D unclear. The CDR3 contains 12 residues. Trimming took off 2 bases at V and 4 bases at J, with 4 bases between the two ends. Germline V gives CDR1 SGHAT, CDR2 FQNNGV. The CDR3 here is CASSLTPDTQYF. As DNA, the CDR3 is TGTGCCAGCAGCTTAACCCCAGATACGCAGTATTTT.

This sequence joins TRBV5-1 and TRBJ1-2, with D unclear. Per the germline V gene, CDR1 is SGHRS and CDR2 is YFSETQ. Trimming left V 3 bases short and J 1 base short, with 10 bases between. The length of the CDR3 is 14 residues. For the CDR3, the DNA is TGCGCCAGCAGCTCCGGACCGGGTAACTATGGCTACACCTTC. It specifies CASSSGPGNYGYTF.

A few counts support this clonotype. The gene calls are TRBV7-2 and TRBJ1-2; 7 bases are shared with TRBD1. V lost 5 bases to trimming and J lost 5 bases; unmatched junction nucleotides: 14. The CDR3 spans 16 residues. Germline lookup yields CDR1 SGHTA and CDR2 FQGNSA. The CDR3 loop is CASSLSHRDRLYGYTF. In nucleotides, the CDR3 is TGTGCCAGCAGCCTCAGTCACCGGGACAGATTATATGGCTACACCTTC.

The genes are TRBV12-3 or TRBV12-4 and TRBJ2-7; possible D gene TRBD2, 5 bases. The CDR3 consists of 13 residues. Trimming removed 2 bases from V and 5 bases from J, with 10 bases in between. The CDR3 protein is CASSLLGSHEQYF. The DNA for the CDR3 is TGTGCCAGCAGTTTATTGGGGAGTCACGAGCAGTACTTC.

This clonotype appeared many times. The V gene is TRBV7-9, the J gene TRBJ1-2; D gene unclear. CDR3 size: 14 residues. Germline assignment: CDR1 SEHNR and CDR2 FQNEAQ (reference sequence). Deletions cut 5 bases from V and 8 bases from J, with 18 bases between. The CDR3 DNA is TGTGCCAGCAGCCCATATAATTTGGGTAAAGGCTACACCTTC. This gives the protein CASSPYNLGKGYTF.

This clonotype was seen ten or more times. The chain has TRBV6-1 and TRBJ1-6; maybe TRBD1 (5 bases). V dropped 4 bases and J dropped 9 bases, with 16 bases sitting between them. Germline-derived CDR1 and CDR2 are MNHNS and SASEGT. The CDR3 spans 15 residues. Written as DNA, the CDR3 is TGTGCCAGCAGTGCACAGGAAATAGGACTTTCACCCCTCCACTTT. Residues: CASSAQEIGLSPLHF.

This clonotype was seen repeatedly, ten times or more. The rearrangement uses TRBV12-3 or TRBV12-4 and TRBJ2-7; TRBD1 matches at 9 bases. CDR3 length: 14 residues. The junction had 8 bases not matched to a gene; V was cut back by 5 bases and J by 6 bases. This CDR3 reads CASSPWTGAGEQYF. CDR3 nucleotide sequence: TGTGCCAGCAGTCCATGGACAGGGGCGGGCGAGCAGTACTTC.

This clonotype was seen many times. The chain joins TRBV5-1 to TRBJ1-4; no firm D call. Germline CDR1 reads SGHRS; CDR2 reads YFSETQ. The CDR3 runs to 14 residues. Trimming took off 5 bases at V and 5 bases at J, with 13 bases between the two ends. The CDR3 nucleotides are TGCGCCAGCAGGTCTGGGGATCTAAATGAAAAACTGTTTTTT. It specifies CASRSGDLNEKLFF.

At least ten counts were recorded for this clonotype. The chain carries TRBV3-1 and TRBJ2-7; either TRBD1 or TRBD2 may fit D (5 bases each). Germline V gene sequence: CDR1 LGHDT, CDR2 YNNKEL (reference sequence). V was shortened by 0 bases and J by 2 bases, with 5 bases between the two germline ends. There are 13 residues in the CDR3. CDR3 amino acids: CASSQEGAYEQYF. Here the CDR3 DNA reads TGTGCCAGCAGCCAAGAGGGGGCCTACGAGCAGTACTTC.

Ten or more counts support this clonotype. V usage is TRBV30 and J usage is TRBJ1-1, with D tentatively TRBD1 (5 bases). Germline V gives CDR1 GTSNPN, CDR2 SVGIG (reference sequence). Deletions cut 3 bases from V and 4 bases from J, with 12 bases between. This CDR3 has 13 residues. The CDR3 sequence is CAWSGTGFTEAFF. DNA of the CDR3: TGTGCCTGGAGCGGGACGGGCTTCACTGAAGCTTTCTTT.

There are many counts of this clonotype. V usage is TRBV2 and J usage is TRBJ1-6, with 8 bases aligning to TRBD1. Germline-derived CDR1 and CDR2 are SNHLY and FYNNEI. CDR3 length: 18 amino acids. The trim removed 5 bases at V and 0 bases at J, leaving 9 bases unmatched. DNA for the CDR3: TGTGCCAGCAGTCGTCCCACAGGGGGTCCCTCCTATAATTCACCCCTCCACTTT. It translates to CASSRPTGGPSYNSPLHF.

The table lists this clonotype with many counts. This CDR3 reads CASSYPPRTQYF. CDR3 DNA sequence: TGTGCCAGCAGTTACCCCCCGAGGACCCAGTACTTC. The J gene is TRBJ2-5, the V gene TRBV6-2 or TRBV6-3, with D uncertain. The germline CDR1 and CDR2 sequences are MNHEY and SVGEGT. The length of the CDR3 is 12 residues. V lost 2 bases, J lost 7 bases, and 8 bases lay in between.

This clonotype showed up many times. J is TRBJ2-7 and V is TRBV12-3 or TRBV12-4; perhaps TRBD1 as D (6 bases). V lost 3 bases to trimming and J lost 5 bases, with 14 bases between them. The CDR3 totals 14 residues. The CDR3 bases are TGTGCCAGCAGTTTTAGGCAGGGGATAGACGAGCAGTACTTC. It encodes CASSFRQGIDEQYF.

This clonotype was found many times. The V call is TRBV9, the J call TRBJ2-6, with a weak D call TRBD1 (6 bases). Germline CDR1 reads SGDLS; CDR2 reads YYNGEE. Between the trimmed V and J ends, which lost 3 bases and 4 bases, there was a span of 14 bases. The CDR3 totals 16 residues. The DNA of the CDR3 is TGTGCCAGCAGCGGGACAGTGACATTCGGGGCCAACGTCCTGACTTTC. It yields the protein CASSGTVTFGANVLTF.

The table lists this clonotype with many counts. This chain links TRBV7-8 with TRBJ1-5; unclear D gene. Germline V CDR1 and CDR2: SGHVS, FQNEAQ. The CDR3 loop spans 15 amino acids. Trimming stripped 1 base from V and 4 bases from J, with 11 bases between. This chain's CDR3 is CASSLDPRRNQPQHF. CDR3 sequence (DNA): TGTGCCAGCAGCTTAGACCCGAGAAGGAATCAGCCCCAGCATTTT. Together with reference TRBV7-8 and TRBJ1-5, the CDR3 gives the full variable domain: GAGVSQSPRYKVAKRGQDVALRCDPISGHVSLFWYQQALGQGPEFLTYFQNEAQLDKSGLPSDRFFAERPEGSVSTLKIQRTQQEDSAVYLCASSLDPRRNQPQHFGDGTRLSIL.

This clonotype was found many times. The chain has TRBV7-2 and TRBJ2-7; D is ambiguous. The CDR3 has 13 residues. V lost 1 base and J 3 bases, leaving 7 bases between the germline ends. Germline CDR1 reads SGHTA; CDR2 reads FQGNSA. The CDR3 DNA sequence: TGTGCCAGCAGCTTAGACCCGTTCTACGAGCAGTACTTC. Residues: CASSLDPFYEQYF.